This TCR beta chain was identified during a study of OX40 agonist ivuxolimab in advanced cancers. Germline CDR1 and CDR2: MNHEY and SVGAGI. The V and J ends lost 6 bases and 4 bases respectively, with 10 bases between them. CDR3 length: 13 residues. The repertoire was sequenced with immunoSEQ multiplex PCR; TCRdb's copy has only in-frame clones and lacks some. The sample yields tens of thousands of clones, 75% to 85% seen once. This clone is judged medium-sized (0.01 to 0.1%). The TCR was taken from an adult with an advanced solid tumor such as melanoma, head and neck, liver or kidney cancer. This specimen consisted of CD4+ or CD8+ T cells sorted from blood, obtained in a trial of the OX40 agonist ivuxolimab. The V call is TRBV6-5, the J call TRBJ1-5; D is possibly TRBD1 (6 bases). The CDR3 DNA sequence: TGTGCCAGCAGCGGACAGCAGAATCAGCCCCAGCATTTT. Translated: CASSGQQNQPQHF.